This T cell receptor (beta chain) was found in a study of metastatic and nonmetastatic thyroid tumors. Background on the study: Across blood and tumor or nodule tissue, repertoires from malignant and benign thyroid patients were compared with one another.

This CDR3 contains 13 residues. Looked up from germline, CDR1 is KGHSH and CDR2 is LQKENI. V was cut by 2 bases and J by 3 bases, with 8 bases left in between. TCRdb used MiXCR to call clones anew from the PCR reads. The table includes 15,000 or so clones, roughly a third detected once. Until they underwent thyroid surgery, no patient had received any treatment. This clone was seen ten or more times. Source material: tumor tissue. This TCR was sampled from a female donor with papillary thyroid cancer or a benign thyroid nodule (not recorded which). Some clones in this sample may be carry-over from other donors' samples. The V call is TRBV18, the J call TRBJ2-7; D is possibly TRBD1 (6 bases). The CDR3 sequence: CASSPRQVYEQYF. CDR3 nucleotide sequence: TGTGCCAGCTCACCAAGACAGGTCTACGAGCAGTACTTC. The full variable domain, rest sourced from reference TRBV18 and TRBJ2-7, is NAGVMQNPRHLVRRRGQEARLRCSPMKGHSHVYWYRQLPEEGLKFMVYLQKENIIDESGMPKERFSAEFPKEGPSILRIQQVVRGDSAAYFCASSPRQVYEQYFGPGTRLTVT.